The sequence of this T cell receptor (beta chain) was determined in a study of T cells in Graves' hyperthyroidism and ophthalmopathy. Study-level findings and limits: Blood held most thyroid clonotypes expanded above 0.001 frequency. Ophthalmopathy onset followed model prediction by a median around six months.

TCR beta CDR3 sequences were amplified from RNA transcripts. HTBI primers drove first-round RT-PCR of the TCR CDR3. TCRdb fed the multiplex PCR reads into MiXCR, producing one record per CDR3 protein. The data hold hundreds of thousands of distinct CDR3 sequences, with around 16% observed a single time. The CDR3 covers 17 residues. Germline values: CDR1 LGHDT, CDR2 YNNKEL (reference sequence). V gave up 0 bases and J gave up 5 bases, with 14 bases separating them. A lack of ophthalmopathy progression within 18 months defined stable Graves' hyperthyroidism. This clonotype has only a few counts. Its matching antigen is unknown.

The source material was blood. The source of this sequence is a woman between 25 and 40 years old with Graves' hyperthyroidism. The chain combines TRBV3-1 with TRBJ1-6; possibly TRBD1 for D (6 bases). DNA for the CDR3: TGTGCCAGCAGCCAAGAGGTTGGAGGGGGTAATAATTCACCCCTCCACTTT. Its protein is CASSQEVGGGNNSPLHF.